This T cell receptor beta chain stems from a study of radiation and T cells in renal cell carcinoma. This clone was seen only once. The antigen remains undetermined. Time point indicated: blood 2 weeks post-SBRT. The treatment denotes: 15 Gy SBRT to primary tumor, nephrectomy 4 weeks later. The length of the CDR3 is 17 residues. Germline CDR1 is MGHRA and CDR2 is YSYEKL. V dropped 2 bases and J dropped 5 bases, with 21 bases sitting between them. General study findings and limits: In blood, top tumor clones expanded by 2 weeks, shrinking by 4.

Sequencing was performed with immunoSEQ multiplex PCR; in TCRdb, only in-frame clones are kept and a portion is missing. The sample includes roughly 120,000 clones, approximately 80% of them seen just once. This chain links TRBV4-1 with TRBJ2-5; weak D call: TRBD2 (6 bases). The sequences come from blood, collected from a patient whose treatment included radiotherapy and nephrectomy. The clonotype originates from a woman in her sixties or seventies with renal cell carcinoma. The CDR3 loop reads CASSQLGPALEGETQYF. CDR3 sequence (DNA): TGCGCCAGCAGCCAATTGGGGCCGGCCTTGGAGGGTGAGACCCAGTACTTC.